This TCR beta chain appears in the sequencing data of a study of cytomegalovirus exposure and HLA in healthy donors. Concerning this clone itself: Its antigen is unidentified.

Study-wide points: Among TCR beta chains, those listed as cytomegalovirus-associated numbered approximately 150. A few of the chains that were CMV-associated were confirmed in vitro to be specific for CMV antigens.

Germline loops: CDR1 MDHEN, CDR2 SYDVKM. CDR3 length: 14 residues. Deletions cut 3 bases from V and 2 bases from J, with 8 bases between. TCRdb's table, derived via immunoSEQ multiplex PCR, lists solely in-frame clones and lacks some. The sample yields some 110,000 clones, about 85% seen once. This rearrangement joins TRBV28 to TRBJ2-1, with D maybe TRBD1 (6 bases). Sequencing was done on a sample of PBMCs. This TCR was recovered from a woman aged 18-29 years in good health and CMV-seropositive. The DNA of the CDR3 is TGTGCCAGCAGTTTTACAGGGACCTACAATGAGCAGTTCTTC. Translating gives CASSFTGTYNEQFF.